Shown below are 27 T cell receptor beta chains from a single sample sequenced in a study of cytomegalovirus exposure and HLA in healthy donors. PCR employed 60 Vbeta and 13 Jbeta primers. Repertoires were generated with immunoSEQ multiplex PCR, while TCRdb's copy carries only in-frame clones and drops some. The sample records roughly 150,000 clones, about four fifths being singletons. Sequenced: PBMCs. Every receptor here comes from a male donor in good health and CMV-seropositive.

The chain combines TRBV6-1 with TRBJ2-3, with 9 bases matching TRBD2. Trimming cost V 2 bases and J 4 bases; bases outside gene matches: 10. The CDR3 covers 17 residues. CDR1 and CDR2 from the germline V gene are MNHNS and SASEGT. The CDR3 region is CASSEKLRLAGSDTQYF. The CDR3 coding sequence is TGTGCCAGCAGTGAAAAGCTGCGTCTAGCGGGGTCAGATACGCAGTATTTT.

V and J are TRBV6-5 and TRBJ1-1, with TRBD1 as a possible D gene (5 bases). With 2 bases removed from V and 4 bases from J, the gap between germline ends came to 11 bases. Germline CDR1 MNHEY, CDR2 SVGAGI. The CDR3 totals 14 residues. The CDR3 DNA reads as TGTGCCAGCAGTTACATCCAGGGTGGCACTGAAGCTTTCTTT. Residues: CASSYIQGGTEAFF.

This clone appeared once. The chain combines TRBV4-1 with TRBJ2-3; 9 bases agree with TRBD2. The CDR3 is 17 residues long. V dropped 1 base and J dropped 6; count of bases not matched to a gene: 11. The germline CDR1 and CDR2 sequences are MGHRA and YSYEKL. The CDR3 is CASSQAPPGGGADTQYF. CDR3 DNA sequence: TGCGCCAGCAGCCAAGCTCCACCGGGCGGGGGGGCGGATACGCAGTATTTT.

This chain uses TRBV6-5 with TRBJ2-7; 8 bases match TRBD2. The CDR3 has 13 amino acids. Losses at the gene ends were 7 bases for V and 3 bases for J; bases not matched to a gene: 5. Germline lookup yields CDR1 MNHEY and CDR2 SVGAGI. The CDR3 nucleotides are TGTGCCAGCAATGGCGGGAGGAGCTACGAGCAGTACTTC. Protein: CASNGGRSYEQYF.

The chain has TRBV9 and TRBJ2-4; D may be TRBD1 (5 bases). CDR1 and CDR2 (germline): SGDLS, YYNGEE. This CDR3 spans 16 amino acids. Trimming shortened V by 4 bases and J by 1 base, and 15 bases separated the two germline ends. The CDR3 DNA reads TGTGCCAGCAGCAGGGGATCCTTCAGGGCCAAAAACATTCAGTACTTC. This codes for CASSRGSFRAKNIQYF.

V usage is TRBV5-4 and J usage is TRBJ1-4, with D maybe TRBD1 (5 bases). CDR1 is SGHNT, CDR2 YYREEE, per germline (reference sequence). V shed 4 bases and J shed 5 bases, with 12 bases lying between them. This CDR3 comprises 14 residues. The CDR3 region has the DNA TGTGCCAGCAGCATTTTCCAGGGAAATGAAAAACTGTTTTTT. Amino acids: CASSIFQGNEKLFF.

The gene calls are TRBV9 and TRBJ2-1; TRBD1 matches 8 bases. V trimming: 1 base; J trimming: 7 bases; junction bases outside the gene matches: 7. CDR1 is SGDLS and CDR2 is YYNGEE in the germline V gene. This CDR3 is 15 amino acids long. The CDR3 region is CASSVQGAGWNEQFF. The CDR3 DNA reads as TGTGCCAGCAGCGTACAGGGGGCCGGATGGAATGAGCAGTTCTTC. The whole variable domain, remainder taken from reference TRBV9 and TRBJ2-1, is DSGVTQTPKHLITATGQRVTLRCSPRSGDLSVYWYQQSLDQGLQFLIQYYNGEERAKGNILERFSAQQFPDLHSELNLSSLELGDSALYFCASSVQGAGWNEQFFGPGTRLTVL.

The chain uses TRBV5-1 and TRBJ2-1; D possibly corresponds to TRBD1 (8 bases). This CDR3 region has 14 residues. Trimming cost V 2 bases and J 8 bases, with 14 bases left between them. In germline, CDR1 is SGHRS, CDR2 YFSETQ. The CDR3 DNA sequence: TGCGCCAGCAGCTTTGGACAGGGAGGGTATGAGCAGTTCTTC. It specifies CASSFGQGGYEQFF.

This rearrangement joins TRBV5-4 to TRBJ2-3; D gene ambiguous. The germline V gene has CDR1 SGHNT and CDR2 YYREEE (reference sequence). The CDR3 loop spans 13 amino acids. The V gene lost 4 bases and the J gene lost 0 bases, with 6 bases spanning the gap. The CDR3 sequence is CASSVTSTDTQYF. The DNA for the CDR3 is TGTGCCAGCAGCGTGACTAGCACAGATACGCAGTATTTT.

The chain combines TRBV5-4 with TRBJ2-1, with D maybe TRBD2 (6 bases). V lost 5 bases, J lost 5 bases, and 8 bases lay in between. The germline V gene encodes CDR1 SGHNT and CDR2 YYREEE (reference sequence). The length of the CDR3 is 12 residues. CDR3 in DNA: TGTGCCAGCAGGGGGGGAGACAATGAGCAGTTCTTC. Protein: CASRGGDNEQFF.

Only a few counts were recorded for this clone. The chain has TRBV5-1 and TRBJ2-2; D ambiguous. The CDR3 totals 15 residues. The germline CDR1 and CDR2 sequences are SGHRS and YFSETQ. Trimming shortened V by 1 base and J by 5 bases, and 12 bases separated the two germline ends. The CDR3 protein is CASSLNSVVTGELFF. CDR3 coding DNA: TGCGCCAGCAGCTTGAATAGTGTGGTGACCGGGGAGCTGTTTTTT.

This chain connects TRBV21-1 to TRBJ2-3; no DNA check was done on the table's D call, TRBD2. TRBV21-1 is an annotated pseudogene. This CDR3 is built from 17 residues. For the CDR3, the DNA is TGTGCCAGCAGCAGCAGAGCTAGATCAGAAAGCACAGATACGCAGTATTTT. This encodes CASSSRARSESTDTQYF.

This chain joins TRBV29-1 and TRBJ1-2, with 8 bases that match TRBD1. CDR3 length: 11 amino acids. The germline CDR1 and CDR2 sequences are SQVTM and ANQGSEA. The trim removed 4 bases at V and 8 bases at J, leaving 3 bases unmatched. DNA for the CDR3: TGCAGCGTTGGGACAGGGTGGGGCTACACCTTC. Translation gives CSVGTGWGYTF.

The chain employs TRBV7-9 and TRBJ2-2; TRBD2 is a possible D gene (6 bases). Germline CDR1 is SEHNR and CDR2 is FQNEAQ (reference sequence). Trimming removed 2 bases from V and 4 bases from J, with 8 bases in between. The CDR3 is 14 amino acids. The CDR3 sequence is CASSLTGSTGELFF. The CDR3 DNA follows: TGTGCCAGCAGCTTAACCGGGAGCACCGGGGAGCTGTTTTTT.

This clone was seen a single time. The V gene is TRBV28, the J gene TRBJ1-5; a weak D match, TRBD1 (6 bases). The CDR3 length is 12 residues. Trimming stripped 6 bases from V and 13 bases from J, with 16 bases between. Germline CDR1 is MDHEN and CDR2 is SYDVKM. Written as DNA, the CDR3 is TGTGCCAGCAGGACAGGCTCGGAACTTCAGCATTTT. This translates into CASRTGSELQHF.

This rearrangement joins TRBV10-3 to TRBJ2-7, with 12 bases that match TRBD2. Germline assignment: CDR1 ENHRY and CDR2 SYGVKD. V trimming: 6 bases; J trimming: 5 bases; junction bases outside the gene matches: 11. The CDR3 runs to 16 residues. The CDR3 spells CAISPNSLAGGHEQYF. The DNA for the CDR3 is TGTGCCATCAGCCCGAACAGCCTAGCGGGAGGGCACGAGCAGTACTTC.

A single count supports this clone. The chain couples TRBV11-3 to TRBJ2-1; 8 bases agree with TRBD2. The V and J ends lost 4 bases and 2 bases, in that order; junction bases with no gene match: 7. Germline CDR1 is SGHNT and CDR2 is YENEEA. The CDR3 runs 16 residues. In DNA form, the CDR3 reads TGTGCCAGCAGCTCTTCGGGAGGGTCCACCTACAATGAGCAGTTCTTC. Translation: CASSSSGGSTYNEQFF.

The genes are TRBV10-3 and TRBJ2-1, with D tentatively TRBD1 (6 bases). V shed 0 bases and J shed 4 bases, with 10 bases lying between them. The CDR3 length is 15 residues. Per germline, CDR1 ENHRY and CDR2 SYGVKD. The CDR3 region is CAISESGQTYNEQFF. In DNA, the CDR3 is TGTGCCATCAGTGAGTCCGGACAGACTTACAATGAGCAGTTCTTC.

This clone occurred once. The chain uses TRBV4-3 and TRBJ1-2; 7 bases map to TRBD1. The CDR3 runs 16 residues. J was trimmed by 1 base and V by 1 base; bases with no gene match: 6. The germline V gene has CDR1 LGHNA and CDR2 YSLEER. In DNA form, the CDR3 reads TGCGCCAGCAGCCAAGCGACAGGGATCGGTAACTATGGCTACACCTTC. The encoded protein is CASSQATGIGNYGYTF.

The CDR3 region is CASRKGVNQPQHF. In nucleotides, the CDR3 is TGTGCCAGCAGGAAGGGAGTTAATCAGCCCCAGCATTTT. V gene TRBV27 combines with J gene TRBJ1-5; D unclear. The V gene's germline CDR1 is MNHEY and CDR2 SMNVEV (reference sequence). The V end lost 6 bases, the J end lost 4 bases, and 10 bases lay between the germline ends. This CDR3 contains 13 residues.

V is TRBV9 and J is TRBJ1-4; weak D call: TRBD1 (5 bases). The CDR3 sequence is 14 residues long. Between the trimmed V and J ends, which lost 4 bases and 7 bases, there was a span of 14 bases. Per germline, CDR1 SGDLS and CDR2 YYNGEE. The CDR3 DNA is TGTGCCAGCAGCTCCGCGGGGGGTATTGAAAAACTGTTTTTT. Its translation is CASSSAGGIEKLFF.

The chain joins TRBV4-1 to TRBJ1-5; the D gene is possibly TRBD1 (6 bases). Germline-derived CDR1 and CDR2 are MGHRA and YSYEKL. The ends were cut back, 1 base at V and 3 bases at J, with 10 bases in the middle. The CDR3 contains 15 residues. The CDR3 loop reads CASSQGRGYNQPQHF. CDR3 nucleotide sequence: TGCGCCAGCAGCCAAGGCAGGGGATACAATCAGCCCCAGCATTTT.

The rearrangement uses TRBV11-2 and TRBJ1-5; perhaps TRBD1 as D (6 bases). V was clipped by 2 bases and J by 10 bases, with 27 bases between them. Germline V gene sequence: CDR1 SGHAT, CDR2 FQNNGV. The CDR3 has 18 amino acids. Here the CDR3 DNA reads TGTGCCAGCAGCTTAAGGGTGGGGGGGCAGCACGATGGGTCACCCCAGCATTTT. Protein product: CASSLRVGGQHDGSPQHF.

The rearrangement uses TRBV30 and TRBJ2-7; the D gene is possibly TRBD1 (5 bases). Between the trimmed V and J ends, which lost 5 bases and 3 bases, there was a span of 8 bases. Germline V lookup: CDR1 GTSNPN, CDR2 SVGIG (reference sequence). This CDR3 has 11 amino acids. The CDR3: CAWADSYEQYF. The CDR3 region has the DNA TGTGCCTGGGCCGACAGCTACGAGCAGTACTTC.

This chain links TRBV5-4 with TRBJ2-1, with D possibly TRBD1 on 6 matching bases. Germline V gene lookup returns CDR1 SGHNT and CDR2 YYREEE (reference sequence). Trimming took 1 base from V and 10 from J, leaving 6 bases between them. The CDR3 consists of 11 residues. CDR3 residues: CASSLQGEQFF. The CDR3 bases are TGTGCCAGCAGCTTGCAGGGGGAGCAGTTCTTC.

V gene TRBV4-1 combines with J gene TRBJ2-7, with D unresolved. The V gene lost 0 bases and the J gene lost 2 bases, with 11 bases spanning the gap. Germline values: CDR1 MGHRA, CDR2 YSYEKL. CDR3 length: 15 amino acids. CDR3 sequence: CASSQEEQIPYEQYF. The CDR3 bases are TGCGCCAGCAGCCAAGAGGAACAGATTCCCTACGAGCAGTACTTC.

The chain couples TRBV9 to TRBJ2-3; 7 positions match TRBD2. V shed 4 bases, J shed 3 bases, and the junction held 8 bases outside the gene matches. The CDR3 is 15 amino acids. Germline CDR1 reads SGDLS; CDR2 reads YYNGEE. CDR3 sequence reads: CASSFRTSPTDTQYF. CDR3 nucleotide sequence: TGTGCCAGCAGCTTTCGGACTAGTCCGACAGATACGCAGTATTTT.